This entry describes one T cell receptor beta chain. This clonotype is a singleton in its sample. Its recognized antigen is unknown. Base qualities are not recorded, but no much larger clone differs from it by a single base. One read alone provides weak support. The sample's treatment or condition label is to be understood as: in vitro stimulation with specific CMV peptide epitopes to enrich CMV-specific T cells. V trim: 4 bases; J trim: 4 bases; unmatched bases: 6. The CDR3 has 15 amino acids, counting the end cysteine and phenylalanine. Only the CDR3 part of the read is kept: 45 bases, read in frame from the first base. The data were taken from a study of T cell repertoires in cytomegalovirus infection (dated by TCRdb to about 2019). With respect to the entire study: Recently identified HLA-C-restricted CMV epitopes, whose presentation resists viral immunomodulation, were targeted by peptide stimulations together with well-studied HLA-B-restricted epitopes. Donor HLA type was relevant to the analysis, because carriage of CMV infection together with the matching HLA type was indicated by public TCR beta signatures. What the research found in general, with its limitations: The ex vivo response was dominated by HLA-C-restricted CMV-specific TCR beta clonotypes, which also provided the single most frequent clonotype in two of eight donors. In both this cohort and an independent roughly 330-donor cohort, the cumulative frequency of public TCR beta family members distinguished carriers of CMV infection plus the relevant HLA type.

The data were produced on an Illumina HiSeq 1500. TCRdb itself trimmed the public reads at Q25 with fastp, ran MiXCR and retained productive beta chains. Rows with a matching CDR3 protein are joined into one entry that keeps the most common DNA and genes. Recorded for this sample are approximately 910,000 distinct CDR3 sequences; about a third of them occurred a single time. The top ten clones comprise 13% of the sample. The input for sequencing was cultured CD8+ T cells from PBMCs, taken from culture after CMV antigen stimulation. The chain employs TRBV12-3 or TRBV12-4 and TRBJ2-1, with 8 junctional bases fitting TRBD2. The receptor was isolated from a human donor in good health (CMV status not recorded). Some clones in this sample may be carry-over from other donors' samples. For the CDR3, the sequence is CASSSGAGVYNEQFF. The DNA sequence reads TGTGCCAGCAGTTCTGGAGCGGGGGTTTACAATGAGCAGTTCTTC.